This paragraph reports one TCR beta chain. Its specificity is not known. This record comes from a study of vaccination and CD4 T cells after COVID-19. Study background: Post-COVID draws came a median 101 days after diagnosis (range 35 to 161). The peptides that stimulated the cells were overlapping spike peptides from SARS-CoV-2, HCoV-NL63, HCoV-OC43 and HCoV-229E. Notes on the study in general: In convalescent patients, a median around 87% of post-vaccine SARS-CoV-2-reactive clones appeared only after vaccination.

Stated time point: late sampling 161 to 241 days after vaccination in three convalescent patients. Treatment: roughly ten-day PBMC culture with coronavirus spike peptide pools or control peptides (ViraFEST assay). ViraFEST used peptide pools to expand antigen-specific T cells, then sequenced TCRs. The ends were cut back, 0 bases at V and 5 bases at J, with 7 bases in the middle. The CDR3 has 13 amino acids. Germline values: CDR1 MNHEY, CDR2 SVGAGI. The Oncomine TCR Beta short-read assay generated sequence data from the DNA of cultured CD4+ T cells. TCRdb itself ran the PCR reads through MiXCR, one entry per CDR3 protein. This table has more than 15,000 distinct CDR3 sequences, under 55% appearing once.

Source: CD4+ T cells from blood, cultured in vitro, taken about 7 months after SARS-CoV-2 vaccination. This chain connects TRBV6-5 to TRBJ1-2; unclear D gene. The TCR originated in a human donor who had recovered from COVID-19. The CDR3 spells CASSYSPAYGYTF. The CDR3 coding sequence is TGTGCCAGCAGTTACTCCCCCGCTTATGGCTACACCTTC.